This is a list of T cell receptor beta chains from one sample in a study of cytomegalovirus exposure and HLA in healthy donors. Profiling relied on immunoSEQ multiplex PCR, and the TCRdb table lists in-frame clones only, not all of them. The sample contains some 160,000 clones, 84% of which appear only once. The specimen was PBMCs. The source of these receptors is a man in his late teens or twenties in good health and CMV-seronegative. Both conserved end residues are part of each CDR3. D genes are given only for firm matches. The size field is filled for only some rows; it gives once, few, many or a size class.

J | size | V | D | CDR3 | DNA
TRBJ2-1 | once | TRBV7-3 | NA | CASSFSTSSYNEQFF | TGTGCCAGCAGCTTTAGCACCTCCTCCTACAATGAGCAGTTCTTC
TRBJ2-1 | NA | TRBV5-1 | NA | CASSLELTNEQFF | TGCGCCAGCAGCTTGGAACTCACCAATGAGCAGTTCTTC
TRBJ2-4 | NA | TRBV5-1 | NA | CASSLWLTVEKPGDIQYF | TGCGCCAGCAGCTTGTGGCTCACGGTGGAAAAACCGGGGGACATTCAGTACTTC
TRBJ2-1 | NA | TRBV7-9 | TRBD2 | CASSTWTSGSDEQFF | TGTGCCAGCAGCACATGGACTAGCGGGAGTGATGAGCAGTTCTTC
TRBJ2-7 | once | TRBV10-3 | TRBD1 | CAISGGDRVSYEQYF | TGTGCCATCAGTGGAGGGGACAGGGTATCCTACGAGCAGTACTTC
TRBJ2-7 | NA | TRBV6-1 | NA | CASSEGGLSYEQYF | TGTGCCAGCAGTGAAGGGGGGCTCTCCTACGAGCAGTACTTC
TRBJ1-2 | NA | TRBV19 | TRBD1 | CASSTRDRGNYGYTF | TGTGCCAGTAGTACCCGGGACAGGGGTAACTATGGCTACACCTTC
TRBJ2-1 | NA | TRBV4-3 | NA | CASSQRTGYSEQFF | TGCGCCAGCAGCCAACGTACAGGGTACAGTGAGCAGTTCTTC
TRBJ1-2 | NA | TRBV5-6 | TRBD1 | CASSRQGPNYGYTF | TGTGCCAGCAGCCGACAGGGGCCGAACTATGGCTACACCTTC
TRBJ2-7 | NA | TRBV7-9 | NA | CSSIQGRSPYEQYF | TGTTCCAGCATTCAGGGCCGCTCCCCCTACGAGCAGTACTTC
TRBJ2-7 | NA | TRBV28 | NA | CATHSSYEQYF | TGTGCCACCCACAGCTCCTACGAGCAGTACTTC
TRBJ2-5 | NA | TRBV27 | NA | CASSLSWLDQETQYF | TGTGCCAGCAGTTTATCGTGGCTAGACCAAGAGACCCAGTACTTC